Included here is one T cell receptor (beta chain) sequence, with context. No cognate antigen has been identified for it. Base-call qualities are not available, and no considerably larger clone is one nucleotide away. This entry comes from a study of blood T cells in healthy people across ages (dated by TCRdb to 2015 to 2017). As for the study more broadly: Template switching captured roughly one uniquely barcoded TCR beta cDNA molecule per two T cells in model experiments. To track age-related changes in TCR beta repertoire diversity, the study relied on deep sequencing normalized with unique cDNA molecular identifiers. The donors were split into four age groups: young (average around 15 years), middle-aged (about 40), aged (62) and long-lived (about 82). Donors of different ages were randomly distributed across sequencing lanes to avoid experimental bias. Two additional independent replicas of 1 million unique cDNA reads from the same blood draw were analyzed for two donors (one aged 18 to 30 and one aged 80 or older).

The protocol used for the library was 5' RACE. The sequencer was an Illumina HiSeq 2500. A second about 7 to 12 cycle PCR used a sample-barcoded 5' primer and a J-beta primer mix. A template-switch 5' adaptor carrying 12 random nucleotides introduced a unique molecular identifier onto each TCR beta cDNA molecule. Each sample yielded at least 3 million CDR3-containing paired-end reads. First-strand cDNA synthesis was performed from all RNA using the Mint cDNA synthesis kit, with priming by a TRBC-specific oligonucleotide. Following uracil-DNA glycosylase treatment, all cDNA underwent a first 18-cycle PCR with the universal primers M1SS and BC2_uni_R. In the original analysis: Normalization of each sample was performed by random selection of 1 million high-quality reads, each carrying a distinct molecular identifier. Reads sharing molecular identifiers were discarded rather than binned into consensus sequences. MiTCR, run with a Q25 quality threshold and the strictest error-elimination algorithm, handled CDR3 identification, clonotype clustering and error correction. Lower-bound total TCR beta diversity was estimated with a nonparametric unseen species model using Euler transformation. TCRdb handled the public reads itself, with Q25 trimming in fastp and clone calling in MiXCR, and kept productive beta chains. When rows share a CDR3 protein, they turn into one entry using the most common DNA and genes. The V and J calls and clone size are TCRdb's, not the authors'. Across this sample there are fewer than 2,000,000 distinct CDR3 sequences, with about 31% seen only once. Jointly, the top ten make up about 11% of the sample.

V and J lose 5 bases and 9 bases, and a span of 14 bases separates them. In the germline V gene (reference sequence), CDR1 corresponds to LGHDT and CDR2 to YNNKEL. Its CDR3 holds 12 amino acids, cysteine through phenylalanine. Here the CDR3 DNA is all that survives: 36 bases in frame from base 1. General study outcomes and caveats: Bulk unsorted PBMC profiling prevented conclusive comparison of naive and antigen-experienced compartments. As age increased, observed TCR beta diversity per million T cells dropped in a roughly linear way, and a significant reduction was already evident by age 40. Estimates of total diversity based on one million sequenced T cells were regarded as lower bounds and as underestimates. The percentage of naive T cells measured by flow cytometry correlated strongly with observed TCR beta diversity. Compared with the aged group, more naive CD4+ T cells, fewer expanded clones and increased TCR diversity were shown by the long-lived group, suggesting age selection. Because donor CMV infection status was unknown, age-related changes in expanded clonotypes were potentially confounded.

The donors were roughly 39 Caucasian individuals from Russia, aged about 6 to 95 years, who were systemically healthy. Approximately 9 milliliters of peripheral blood were collected from each donor into EDTA-treated Vacutainer tubes. Ficoll-Paque density-gradient centrifugation was used to isolate PBMCs, with at least 7 million obtained per sample. Total RNA, at least 5 micrograms per sample, was extracted from PBMCs with Trizol reagent. For every donor, flow cytometry on a PBMC aliquot measured the percentage of naive CD45RAhigh/CD27high T cells. The chain uses TRBV3-1 and TRBJ2-7; the D gene cannot be resolved reliably. The TCR sequence derives from a woman aged 25 to 45 in good health. Sequencing input: blood. The DNA reads TGTGCCAGCAGCGGCCCGGACGGAGTGCAGTACTTC. The resulting protein is CASSGPDGVQYF.